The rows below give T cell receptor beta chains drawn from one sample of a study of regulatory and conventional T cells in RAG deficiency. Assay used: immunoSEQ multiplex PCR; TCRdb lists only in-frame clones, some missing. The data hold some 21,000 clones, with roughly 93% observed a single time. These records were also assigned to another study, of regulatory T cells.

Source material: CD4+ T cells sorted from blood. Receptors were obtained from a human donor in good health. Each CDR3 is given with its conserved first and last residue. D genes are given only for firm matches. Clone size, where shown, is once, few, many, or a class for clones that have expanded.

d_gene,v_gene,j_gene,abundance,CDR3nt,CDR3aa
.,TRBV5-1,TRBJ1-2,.,TGCGCCAGCAGCTTGGGCGACATGGGTAACTATGGCTACACCTTC,CASSLGDMGNYGYTF
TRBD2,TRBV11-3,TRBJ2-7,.,TGTGCCAGCAGCCCCACTAGCGGGCCCTCCTACGAGCAGTACTTC,CASSPTSGPSYEQYF
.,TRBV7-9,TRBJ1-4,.,TGTGCCAGCAGCTTAGGGCAACAGGTTATGGGTGAAAAACTGTTTTTT,CASSLGQQVMGEKLFF
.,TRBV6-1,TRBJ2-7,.,TGTGCCAGCACCCTAGGATACGAGCAGTACTTC,CASTLGYEQYF
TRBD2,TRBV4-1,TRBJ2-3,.,TGCGCCAGCAGGCCGGGACTAGCGGGGTTGGATACGCAGTATTTT,CASRPGLAGLDTQYF
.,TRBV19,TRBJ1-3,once,TGTGCCAGTAGTACTCCGGGACTTAGCTCTGGAAACACCATATATTTT,CASSTPGLSSGNTIYF
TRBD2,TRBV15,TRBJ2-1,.,TGTGCCACCAGCTTGACTAGCGGTTTTAGAAATGAGCAGTTCTTC,CATSLTSGFRNEQFF
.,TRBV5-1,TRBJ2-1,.,TGCGCCAGCAGCTTGACGGGGGAACCCTACAATGAGCAGTTCTTC,CASSLTGEPYNEQFF
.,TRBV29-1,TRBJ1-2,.,TGCAGCGATCGACGGAACTATGGCTACACCTTC,CSDRRNYGYTF
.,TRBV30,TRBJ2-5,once,TGTGCCTGGAGTGTATCGGGGGCAGGGGAGACCCAGTACTTC,CAWSVSGAGETQYF